This is a list of T cell receptor beta chains from one sample in a study of OX40 agonist ivuxolimab in advanced cancers. Here immunoSEQ multiplex PCR was the method, and the copy in TCRdb shows in-frame clones only, minus some. The sample lists 60,000 to 70,000 clones, under 85% seen once, with 2% to 2.5% in the top ten. Sample: CD4+ or CD8+ T cells sorted from blood, taken in a trial of the OX40 agonist ivuxolimab. These receptors all come from an adult with an advanced solid tumor such as melanoma, head and neck, liver or kidney cancer. CDR3s include the opening cysteine and the closing phenylalanine or tryptophan. The order of the fields is J gene, V gene, D gene, clone size, CDR3 protein, CDR3 DNA. The D gene is left open where the match is weak. Clone sizes are given selectively: once, few, many, or a class where the clone is expanded.

TRBJ1-5	TRBV30	NA	NA	CAWSVHAGGAGYSNQPQHF	TGTGCCTGGAGTGTACATGCCGGGGGCGCAGGGTATAGCAATCAGCCCCAGCATTTT
TRBJ2-6	TRBV4-3	NA	NA	CASSPGTLYSGANVLTF	TGCGCCAGCAGCCCGGGGACGCTATACTCTGGGGCCAACGTCCTGACTTTC
TRBJ1-3	TRBV30	NA	NA	CAWTLQFSGNTIYF	TGTGCCTGGACCCTACAGTTCTCTGGAAACACCATATATTTT
TRBJ2-1	TRBV7-2	TRBD2	NA	CASSRRAGDPYNEQFF	TGTGCCAGCAGCCGTAGAGCGGGAGATCCCTACAATGAGCAGTTCTTC
TRBJ2-3	TRBV7-2	TRBD2	few	CASSPSGTSGRTDTQYF	TGTGCCAGCAGCCCCTCCGGGACTAGCGGGAGAACAGATACGCAGTATTTT
TRBJ2-2	TRBV5-6	NA	many	CASSLFAGPNTGELFF	TGTGCCAGCAGCTTGTTTGCAGGGCCGAACACCGGGGAGCTGTTTTTT
TRBJ1-1	TRBV14	NA	NA	CASSQGMNTEAFF	TGTGCCAGCAGCCAAGGGATGAACACTGAAGCTTTCTTT
TRBJ1-5	TRBV9	NA	NA	CASSNDQGTYSNQPQHF	TGTGCCAGCAGCAATGACCAGGGAACTTATAGCAATCAGCCCCAGCATTTT
TRBJ1-1	TRBV19	TRBD1	NA	CASTSSGQQNTEAFF	TGTGCCAGTACCTCGTCGGGACAGCAGAACACTGAAGCTTTCTTT
TRBJ2-7	TRBV19	NA	NA	CASSIGRRSGTYEQYF	TGTGCCAGTAGTATAGGCCGTCGGAGCGGGACATACGAGCAGTACTTC
TRBJ2-7	TRBV6-1	NA	NA	CASTLRGAGEQYF	TGTGCCAGCACCCTGAGGGGGGCTGGCGAGCAGTACTTC
TRBJ2-1	TRBV4-3	TRBD2	NA	CASSQERLATYNEQFF	TGCGCCAGCAGCCAAGAAAGACTAGCGACTTACAATGAGCAGTTCTTC
TRBJ2-2	TRBV5-4	NA	NA	CASSSGIPNTGELFF	TGTGCCAGCAGCTCCGGGATTCCGAACACCGGGGAGCTGTTTTTT
TRBJ1-1	TRBV21-1	NA	once	CASPIRDTEAFF	TGTGCCAGCCCGATCCGGGACACTGAAGCTTTCTTT
TRBJ1-4	TRBV5-1	TRBD1	few	CASSLVQGVNEKLFF	TGCGCCAGCAGCTTGGTGCAGGGGGTTAATGAAAAACTGTTTTTT
TRBJ2-7	TRBV6-1	NA	NA	CASTASYQTYEQYF	TGTGCCAGCACAGCATCCTACCAAACCTACGAGCAGTACTTC
TRBJ1-2	TRBV19	TRBD1	NA	CASRMDRDYGYTF	TGTGCCAGTAGGATGGACAGGGACTATGGCTACACCTTC
TRBJ1-1	TRBV29-1	NA	NA	CSARTNTEAFF	TGCAGCGCCCGCACGAACACTGAAGCTTTCTTT
TRBJ2-3	TRBV6-5	TRBD1	NA	CASSVPTGGTDTQYF	TGTGCCAGCAGTGTCCCGACAGGGGGCACAGATACGCAGTATTTT
TRBJ1-5	TRBV7-2	NA	once	CASSYRSNQPQHF	TGTGCCAGCAGCTACAGGAGCAATCAGCCCCAGCATTTT
TRBJ2-2	TRBV5-1	NA	NA	CASSLDGQGWAGELFF	TGCGCCAGCAGCTTGGATGGTCAGGGTTGGGCCGGGGAGCTGTTTTTT
TRBJ2-7	TRBV5-4	NA	few	CASSLGDGLYEQYF	TGTGCCAGCAGCTTGGGGGACGGACTGTACGAGCAGTACTTC
TRBJ1-2	TRBV28	NA	NA	CASSTTNGYTF	TGTGCCAGCAGTACCACTAACGGCTACACCTTC
TRBJ2-5	TRBV5-1	NA	NA	CASSLAGNSGQETQYF	TGCGCCAGCAGCTTGGCCGGGAACAGCGGACAAGAGACCCAGTACTTC
TRBJ2-1	TRBV18	TRBD2	NA	CASSPTSGRTSYNEQFF	TGTGCCAGCTCACCAACTAGCGGGAGGACCTCGTACAATGAGCAGTTCTTC
TRBJ2-2	TRBV11-3	NA	NA	CASSWLVNTGELFF	TGTGCCAGCAGCTGGCTAGTGAACACCGGGGAGCTGTTTTTT
TRBJ2-7	TRBV29-1	NA	NA	CSVEGRAYEQYF	TGCAGCGTTGAAGGCAGAGCCTACGAGCAGTACTTC
TRBJ1-1	TRBV28	TRBD1	NA	CASSFRGVGNTEAFF	TGTGCCAGCAGTTTCAGGGGGGTGGGAAACACTGAAGCTTTCTTT
TRBJ2-1	TRBV6-5	NA	NA	CASSERLGPGEQFF	TGTGCCAGCAGTGAGAGGTTGGGCCCGGGTGAGCAGTTCTTC
TRBJ2-5	TRBV11-2	TRBD2	NA	CASSSRRAGRQETQYF	TGTGCCAGCAGCTCACGAAGAGCGGGAAGGCAAGAGACCCAGTACTTC
TRBJ1-1	TRBV14	NA	NA	CASSQFQNTEAFF	TGTGCCAGCAGCCAATTCCAGAACACTGAAGCTTTCTTT
TRBJ2-4	TRBV5-8	NA	NA	CASSLGDRRLAKNIQYF	TGTGCCAGCAGCTTGGGTGACAGAAGACTAGCCAAAAACATTCAGTACTTC
TRBJ1-2	TRBV4-3	TRBD1	NA	CASSQDSRAGGIYGYTF	TGCGCCAGCAGCCAAGATTCAAGGGCAGGGGGCATCTATGGCTACACCTTC
TRBJ1-5	TRBV5-1	NA	NA	CASSLQPKGMGPNQPQHF	TGCGCCAGCAGCTTGCAACCCAAGGGGATGGGACCTAATCAGCCCCAGCATTTT
TRBJ1-2	TRBV4-2	TRBD1	NA	CASSKDRGNYGYTF	TGTGCCAGCAGCAAGGACAGGGGTAACTATGGCTACACCTTC
TRBJ2-7	TRBV27	TRBD2	NA	CASSFTSGNPYEQYF	TGTGCCAGCAGTTTTACTAGCGGGAACCCCTACGAGCAGTACTTC
TRBJ1-1	TRBV7-2	NA	NA	CASSLAGAGGTEAFF	TGTGCCAGCAGCTTAGCTGGTGCCGGGGGCACTGAAGCTTTCTTT